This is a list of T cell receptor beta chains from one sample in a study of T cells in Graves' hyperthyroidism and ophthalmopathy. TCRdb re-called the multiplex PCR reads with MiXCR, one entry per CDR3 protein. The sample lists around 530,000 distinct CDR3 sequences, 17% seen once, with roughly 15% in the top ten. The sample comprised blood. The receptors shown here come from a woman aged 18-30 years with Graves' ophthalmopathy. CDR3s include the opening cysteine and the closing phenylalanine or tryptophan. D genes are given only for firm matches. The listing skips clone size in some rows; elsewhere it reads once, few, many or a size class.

DNA: TGTGCCAGCACCCAGGGTGACTATGGCTACACCTTC; CDR3: CASTQGDYGYTF; D: NA; size: few; J: TRBJ1-2; V: TRBV11-2
DNA: TGCGCCAGCAGCTTGGGGACTAGTATGTATGAGCAGTTCTTC; CDR3: CASSLGTSMYEQFF; D: TRBD2; size: many; J: TRBJ2-1; V: TRBV5-1
DNA: TGTGCCAGCAGCTACGACAGGGGATGGAACTCACCCCTCCACTTT; CDR3: CASSYDRGWNSPLHF; D: TRBD1; size: few; J: TRBJ1-6; V: TRBV9
DNA: TGTGCCAGCAGAGGAGGGGGGACGGAACGGGACACCATATATTTT; CDR3: CASRGGGTERDTIYF; D: NA; size: few; J: TRBJ1-3; V: TRBV27
DNA: TGTGCCAGCAGCCAAGAGCAGAGGGCGAGATCGTTAGGGGCTTTCTTT; CDR3: CASSQEQRARSLGAFF; D: NA; size: many; J: TRBJ1-1; V: TRBV3-1
DNA: TGTGCCAGCAGAGCCGATGCGCTTGGCTCTGGGGCCAACGTCCTGACTTTC; CDR3: CASRADALGSGANVLTF; D: NA; size: once; J: TRBJ2-6; V: TRBV6-1
DNA: TGTGCCAGCAGACCCGTTGAGGACGCTGAGCAGTTCTTC; CDR3: CASRPVEDAEQFF; D: NA; size: few; J: TRBJ2-1; V: TRBV5-4
DNA: TGCAGTGCTAGACAGGGCGGGAACACTGAAGCTTTCTTT; CDR3: CSARQGGNTEAFF; D: NA; size: few; J: TRBJ1-1; V: TRBV20-1
DNA: TGCAGCGCGGAACAGGGGGCGCGACTGGCTATCTACAATGAGCAGTTCTTC; CDR3: CSAEQGARLAIYNEQFF; D: TRBD1; size: NA; J: TRBJ2-1; V: TRBV29-1
DNA: TGTGCCAGCAGCTTCCCGACAGGGGGCGAAGAGACCCAGTACTTC; CDR3: CASSFPTGGEETQYF; D: TRBD1; size: many; J: TRBJ2-5; V: TRBV7-9
DNA: TGTGCCAGCAGCCCGGACGGGGTTCATACGCAGTATTTT; CDR3: CASSPDGVHTQYF; D: NA; size: NA; J: TRBJ2-3; V: TRBV7-2
DNA: TGTGCCAGCAGTCTACTAGCGGGAGGGCCGATGGGCACAGATACGCAGTATTTT; CDR3: CASSLLAGGPMGTDTQYF; D: TRBD2; size: many; J: TRBJ2-3; V: TRBV27
DNA: TGTGCCAGTAGTACGGACAGGGCGAGCACAGATACGCAGTATTTT; CDR3: CASSTDRASTDTQYF; D: TRBD1; size: few; J: TRBJ2-3; V: TRBV19
DNA: TGTGCCAGCAGTTTATCGGGCAGAACGAACACTGAAGCTTTCTTT; CDR3: CASSLSGRTNTEAFF; D: NA; size: NA; J: TRBJ1-1; V: TRBV27
DNA: TGCAGTGCTAGAGGCCGAACCGGACAGGGTCCTGGAGTCCTGAATCAGCCCCAGCATTTT; CDR3: CSARGRTGQGPGVLNQPQHF; D: TRBD1; size: few; J: TRBJ1-5; V: TRBV20-1
DNA: TGTGCCAGCCGCATACAGGGGATGAATACAGATACGCAGTATTTT; CDR3: CASRIQGMNTDTQYF; D: TRBD1; size: many; J: TRBJ2-3; V: TRBV18
DNA: TGTGCCAGCAAGTACCGAGACAACCCCTACAATGAGCAGTTCTTC; CDR3: CASKYRDNPYNEQFF; D: NA; size: many; J: TRBJ2-1; V: TRBV12-3/TRBV12-4
DNA: TGTGCCAGCAGCGTAGATCCCGAGGGGACTAGCGGGGACAATGAGCAGTTCTTC; CDR3: CASSVDPEGTSGDNEQFF; D: TRBD2; size: NA; J: TRBJ2-1; V: TRBV9
DNA: TGTGCCAGCAGCCCGGAATTACTAGCGGGGATTAGCACAGATACGCAGTATTTT; CDR3: CASSPELLAGISTDTQYF; D: TRBD2; size: NA; J: TRBJ2-3; V: TRBV3-1
DNA: TGTGCCAGCAAGACAGACTCCTATGGCTACACCTTC; CDR3: CASKTDSYGYTF; D: NA; size: few; J: TRBJ1-2; V: TRBV6-1
DNA: TGTGCCAGCACCCCCCTTGCGCACTACGAGCAGTACTTC; CDR3: CASTPLAHYEQYF; D: NA; size: many; J: TRBJ2-7; V: TRBV7-2
DNA: TGTGCCAGCAGTTCACAGGGGACAGGGATCGATGAGCAGTTCTTC; CDR3: CASSSQGTGIDEQFF; D: TRBD1; size: many; J: TRBJ2-1; V: TRBV28
DNA: TGTGCCAGCAGAAGACTAGCGGGGGCCTCCTACGAGCAGTACTTC; CDR3: CASRRLAGASYEQYF; D: TRBD2; size: NA; J: TRBJ2-7; V: TRBV6-2/TRBV6-3
DNA: TGCAGTGCTCTCGGGACAGGGACCGGGGAGCTGTTTTTT; CDR3: CSALGTGTGELFF; D: TRBD1; size: NA; J: TRBJ2-2; V: TRBV20-1
DNA: TGTGCCAGTAGCCTAGCGGAGTTCACAGATACGCAGTATTTT; CDR3: CASSLAEFTDTQYF; D: TRBD2; size: few; J: TRBJ2-3; V: TRBV19
DNA: TGCAGCGTTGAAGAAACGGGGGACAGGGGGCCCTACGAGCAGTACTTC; CDR3: CSVEETGDRGPYEQYF; D: TRBD1; size: many; J: TRBJ2-7; V: TRBV29-1
DNA: TGTGCCAGCAGTCTATGGCAGGGAACCTACGAGCAGTACTTC; CDR3: CASSLWQGTYEQYF; D: NA; size: few; J: TRBJ2-7; V: TRBV12-3/TRBV12-4
DNA: TGTGCCAGCAGCCTAGCGGGAGGGTTAGGAAATGAGCAGTTCTTC; CDR3: CASSLAGGLGNEQFF; D: TRBD2; size: many; J: TRBJ2-1; V: TRBV7-2
DNA: TGTGCCAGCAGTAAGGCGGACAGGGTGGCTAATGAAAAACTGTTTTTT; CDR3: CASSKADRVANEKLFF; D: TRBD1; size: many; J: TRBJ1-4; V: TRBV28
DNA: TGTGCCAGCAGTCCAGGACTAGCGGAGTCCTACGAGCAGTACTTC; CDR3: CASSPGLAESYEQYF; D: TRBD2; size: many; J: TRBJ2-7; V: TRBV28
DNA: TGCAGTGCTAGAGGTAGACAAAGGATGAACACTGAAGCTTTCTTT; CDR3: CSARGRQRMNTEAFF; D: NA; size: many; J: TRBJ1-1; V: TRBV20-1
DNA: TGTGCCAGCAGCGTAGAGAGCACCTTCTATGGCTACACCTTC; CDR3: CASSVESTFYGYTF; D: NA; size: few; J: TRBJ1-2; V: TRBV9
DNA: TGTGCCAGCAGTCGAGAGGGGGCTGGCAATCAGCCCCAGCATTTT; CDR3: CASSREGAGNQPQHF; D: TRBD1; size: many; J: TRBJ1-5; V: TRBV28
DNA: TGTGCCAGCAGTTTAGGACCTCCAGGGGAGACCTACGAGCAGTACTTC; CDR3: CASSLGPPGETYEQYF; D: NA; size: many; J: TRBJ2-7; V: TRBV27
DNA: TGTGCCAGCAGCTTATACACCCAAGAGACCCAGTACTTC; CDR3: CASSLYTQETQYF; D: NA; size: many; J: TRBJ2-5; V: TRBV7-2
DNA: TGTGCCAGCAGCCAAGGACAGGGTGCCAACGTCCTGACTTTC; CDR3: CASSQGQGANVLTF; D: TRBD1; size: NA; J: TRBJ2-6; V: TRBV16
DNA: TGTGCCAGCAGCCCAACAGGGATTATTGGCTACACCTTC; CDR3: CASSPTGIIGYTF; D: NA; size: NA; J: TRBJ1-2; V: TRBV14
DNA: TGTGCCAGCAGCGTAGCGGGGAGGGTCGACAATGAGCAGTTCTTC; CDR3: CASSVAGRVDNEQFF; D: TRBD2; size: few; J: TRBJ2-1; V: TRBV9
DNA: TGCGCCAGCAGCTTGGCTTATGCAGGGGAATATGGCTACACCTTC; CDR3: CASSLAYAGEYGYTF; D: NA; size: many; J: TRBJ1-2; V: TRBV5-1
DNA: TGTGCCAGCAGCTTACAAGCGGGAGGAACTGCAGATACGCAGTATTTT; CDR3: CASSLQAGGTADTQYF; D: TRBD2; size: many; J: TRBJ2-3; V: TRBV7-2
DNA: TGTGCCTGGAGTGAGGGAGAGAACTATGGCTACACCTTC; CDR3: CAWSEGENYGYTF; D: NA; size: few; J: TRBJ1-2; V: TRBV30
DNA: TGTGCCAGCAGCCAAGCAGCGGGGGACTTCATGAGACAAGAGACCCAGTACTTC; CDR3: CASSQAAGDFMRQETQYF; D: TRBD2; size: many; J: TRBJ2-5; V: TRBV3-1
DNA: TGTGCCACCAGTGAGCGTAGGGGGGAGCAGTACTTC; CDR3: CATSERRGEQYF; D: NA; size: many; J: TRBJ2-7; V: TRBV24-1
DNA: TGTGCCAGCAGCGGAAGGGACAGCACCTTCTCTGGGGCCAACGTCCTGACTTTC; CDR3: CASSGRDSTFSGANVLTF; D: TRBD1; size: NA; J: TRBJ2-6; V: TRBV7-9
DNA: TGTGCCAGCAGCGTAGAACTGGGGACTGGCTACACCTTC; CDR3: CASSVELGTGYTF; D: NA; size: few; J: TRBJ1-2; V: TRBV9
DNA: TGTGCCACCAGTGATTTGCTGGAAGATACGCAGTATTTT; CDR3: CATSDLLEDTQYF; D: NA; size: few; J: TRBJ2-3; V: TRBV24-1
DNA: TGTGCCAGCAGTCAAAACTCCGGGGGCCTTGGAAACACCATATATTTT; CDR3: CASSQNSGGLGNTIYF; D: NA; size: NA; J: TRBJ1-3; V: TRBV6-2/TRBV6-3
DNA: TGTGCCAGCACCAACGCGGGAAGGAGAATGAACACTGAAGCTTTCTTT; CDR3: CASTNAGRRMNTEAFF; D: NA; size: NA; J: TRBJ1-1; V: TRBV6-1
DNA: TGTGCCAGCAGCTTAGGGCAGGGGGGATTTGACACTGAAGCTTTCTTT; CDR3: CASSLGQGGFDTEAFF; D: TRBD1; size: NA; J: TRBJ1-1; V: TRBV11-2
DNA: TGCGCCAGCAGCCAAGACAGTATTAGGGACTACACCTTC; CDR3: CASSQDSIRDYTF; D: NA; size: NA; J: TRBJ1-2; V: TRBV4-1
DNA: TGTGCCAGCAGTGAAGCAGGCGACAGGGGGCTGTATACGCAGTATTTT; CDR3: CASSEAGDRGLYTQYF; D: TRBD1; size: few; J: TRBJ2-3; V: TRBV6-1
DNA: TGTGCCAGCAGTTTAGCGGGGGAGAACACTGAAGCTTTCTTT; CDR3: CASSLAGENTEAFF; D: NA; size: many; J: TRBJ1-1; V: TRBV27
DNA: TGTGCCAGCAGCCAACCGGGACTAGCCTACGAGCAGTACTTC; CDR3: CASSQPGLAYEQYF; D: TRBD2; size: many; J: TRBJ2-7; V: TRBV3-1
DNA: TGTGCCTGGACCCCGACAGGGAAAGGGGCCCTCCACTTT; CDR3: CAWTPTGKGALHF; D: TRBD1; size: many; J: TRBJ1-6; V: TRBV30
DNA: TGTGCCAGCAGTTACTTTTATTTCCGCTGGGGAGCTTTCTTT; CDR3: CASSYFYFRWGAFF; D: NA; size: many; J: TRBJ1-1; V: TRBV6-5
DNA: TGCAGTGCTAAACAACCCCTCCACTTT; CDR3: CSAKQPLHF; D: NA; size: NA; J: TRBJ1-6; V: TRBV20-1
DNA: TGTGCCAGCTCACCATCCCCTAGCTCCTACGAGCAGTACTTC; CDR3: CASSPSPSSYEQYF; D: NA; size: many; J: TRBJ2-7; V: TRBV18
DNA: TGTGCCAGCAGCTCCCTAGGGCCCCTCGAAGGCAAAAACATTCAGTACTTC; CDR3: CASSSLGPLEGKNIQYF; D: NA; size: NA; J: TRBJ2-4; V: TRBV11-2
DNA: TGTGCCAGCAGTCCTTGCCCGGCCCAGTACTTC; CDR3: CASSPCPAQYF; D: NA; size: NA; J: TRBJ2-5; V: TRBV3-1